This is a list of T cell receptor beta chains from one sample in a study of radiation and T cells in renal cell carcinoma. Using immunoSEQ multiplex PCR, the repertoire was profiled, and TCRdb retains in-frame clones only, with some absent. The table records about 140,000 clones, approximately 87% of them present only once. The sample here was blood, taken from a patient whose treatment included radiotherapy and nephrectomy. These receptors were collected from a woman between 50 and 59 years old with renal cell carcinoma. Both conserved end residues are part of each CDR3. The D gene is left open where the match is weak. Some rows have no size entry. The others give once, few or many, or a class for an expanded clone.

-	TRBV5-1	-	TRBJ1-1	TGCGCCAGCAGCTTGGAGTCCCAGGGCACTGAAGCTTTCTTT	CASSLESQGTEAFF
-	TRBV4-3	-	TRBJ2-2	TGCGCCAGCAGCCAAGATTCGGGAGCGAACACCGGGGAGCTGTTTTTT	CASSQDSGANTGELFF
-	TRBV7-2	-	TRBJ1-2	TGTGCCAGCAGCGGAGAGGGTGGGAACTATGGCTACACCTTC	CASSGEGGNYGYTF
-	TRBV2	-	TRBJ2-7	TGTGCCAGTCAAGCAGGGAACTACGAGCAGTACTTC	CASQAGNYEQYF
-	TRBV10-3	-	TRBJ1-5	TGTGCCATCAGTCCGGCAGATCAGCCCCAGCATTTT	CAISPADQPQHF
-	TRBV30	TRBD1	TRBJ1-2	TGTGCCTGGAGTCCCGGACAGGGGGACTATGGCTACACCTTC	CAWSPGQGDYGYTF
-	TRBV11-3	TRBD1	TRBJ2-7	TGTGCCAGCAGCTCCGGGACAGGGAAAGGGGCCGAGCAGTACTTC	CASSSGTGKGAEQYF
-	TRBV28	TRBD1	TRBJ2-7	TGTGCCAGCATCATAGGACAGGGGGCCTACGAGCAGTACTTC	CASIIGQGAYEQYF
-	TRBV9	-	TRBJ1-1	TGTGCCAGCAGCCCACGATTAAGGGCTGAAACGAACACTGAAGCTTTCTTT	CASSPRLRAETNTEAFF
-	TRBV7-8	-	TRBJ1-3	TGTGCCAGCAGCTTAGCGCCCCGAGGGGTCTCTGGAAACACCATATATTTT	CASSLAPRGVSGNTIYF
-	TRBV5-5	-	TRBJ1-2	TGTGCCAGCAGCGAGGGGTACTATGGCTACACCTTC	CASSEGYYGYTF
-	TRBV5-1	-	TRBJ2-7	TGCGCCAGCTCCCCGGGGGACAGAGCCTACGAGCAGTACTTC	CASSPGDRAYEQYF
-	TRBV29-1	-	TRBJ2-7	TGCAGCGTTGAAGATCTGGGGCAGGGACACTCCTACGAGCAGTACTTC	CSVEDLGQGHSYEQYF
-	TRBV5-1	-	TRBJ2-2	TGCGCCAGCAGGGGATACTGGGGCACCGGGGAGCTGTTTTTT	CASRGYWGTGELFF
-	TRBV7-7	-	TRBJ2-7	TGTGCCAGCAGCATCCATCGGAGAAACTACGCGTACGAGCAGTACTTC	CASSIHRRNYAYEQYF
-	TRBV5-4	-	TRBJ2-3	TGTGCCAGCAGCCCCCAAGGGGGGACAGATACGCAGTATTTT	CASSPQGGTDTQYF
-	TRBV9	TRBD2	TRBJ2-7	TGTGCCAGCAGCGTAGACGTAACTAGCGGGAACCGTGGGCAGTACTTC	CASSVDVTSGNRGQYF
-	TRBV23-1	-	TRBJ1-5	TGCGCCAGCAGTCCAACGGGACGCCAACTTATTTCTCAGCCCCAGCATTTT	CASSPTGRQLISQPQHF
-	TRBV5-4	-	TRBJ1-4	TGTGCCAGCAGCCGAACCCCTGACAGTACCTTCGAAAAACTGTTTTTT	CASSRTPDSTFEKLFF
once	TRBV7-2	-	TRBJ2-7	TGTGCCAGCAGCTCCCGAAGGCTAACCTACGAGCAGTACTTC	CASSSRRLTYEQYF
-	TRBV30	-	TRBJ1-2	TGTGCCTGGATCCGCAGGGCAAGTTCGGGCTACACCTTC	CAWIRRASSGYTF
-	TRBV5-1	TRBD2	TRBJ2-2	TGCGCCAGCGGGACGGAGGGAGGGACGATCGGGGAGCTGTTTTTT	CASGTEGGTIGELFF
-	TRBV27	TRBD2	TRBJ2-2	TGTGCCAGCAGTCCTCGACTAGCGGAAAGATCGAACACCGGGGAGCTGTTTTTT	CASSPRLAERSNTGELFF
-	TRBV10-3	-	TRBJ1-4	TGTGCCATCAGGGGGGTGTCTAATGAAAAACTGTTTTTT	CAIRGVSNEKLFF
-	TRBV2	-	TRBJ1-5	TGTGCCAGCACCGTGGGACAAAATCAGCCCCAGCATTTT	CASTVGQNQPQHF
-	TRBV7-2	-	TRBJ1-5	TGTGCCAGCAGCTTAGGGACGGGACCTCAGCCCCAGCATTTT	CASSLGTGPQPQHF
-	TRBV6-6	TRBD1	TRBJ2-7	TGTGCCAGCAGCCCTGACAGGGACGGCTCCTACGAGCAGTACTTC	CASSPDRDGSYEQYF
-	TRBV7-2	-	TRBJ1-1	TGTGCCAGCAGCTCCGAAGGGAACACTGAAGCTTTCTTT	CASSSEGNTEAFF
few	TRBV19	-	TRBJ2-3	TGTGCCAGTAGTATCGCTAGCGGCACAGATACGCAGTATTTT	CASSIASGTDTQYF
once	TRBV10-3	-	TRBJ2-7	TGTGCCGCGTCAGGGGCATACGAGCAGTACTTC	CAASGAYEQYF
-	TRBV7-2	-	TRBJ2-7	TGTGCCAGCAGCTTAGGTGGGGCCCGCACCTACGAGCAGTACTTC	CASSLGGARTYEQYF
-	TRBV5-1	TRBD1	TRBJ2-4	TGCGCCAGCAGCCCAAGAGACAGGGGGCAAAAAAACATTCAGTACTTC	CASSPRDRGQKNIQYF
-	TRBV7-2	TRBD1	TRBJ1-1	TGTGCGAGCCTCAGGGGGATGAACACTGAAGCTTTCTTT	CASLRGMNTEAFF
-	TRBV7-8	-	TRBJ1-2	TGTGCCAGCAGCTTAGGGTCAGGGCGAGATGGCTACACCTTC	CASSLGSGRDGYTF
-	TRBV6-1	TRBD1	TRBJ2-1	TGTGCCAGCAGTGAAGTTTGGACAGGGGGCTCCTACAATGAGCAGTTCTTC	CASSEVWTGGSYNEQFF
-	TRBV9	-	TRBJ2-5	TGTGCCAGCAGCGGGGGGGCAGGAGAGACCCAGTACTTC	CASSGGAGETQYF
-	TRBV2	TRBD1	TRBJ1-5	TGTGCCAGCAGCCGAGACAGGGGGGTCAGTCAGCCCCAGCATTTT	CASSRDRGVSQPQHF
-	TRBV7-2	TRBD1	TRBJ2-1	TGTGCCAGCAGCTTAGAGCCGTCTGGGACAGGGTTCTACAATGAGCAGTTCTTC	CASSLEPSGTGFYNEQFF
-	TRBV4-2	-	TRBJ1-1	TGTGCCAGCAGCCAAGATACGGTCCGAGCTTTCTTT	CASSQDTVRAFF
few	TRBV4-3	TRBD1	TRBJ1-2	TGCGCCAGCAGCCCGGGACAGTCTCGCTCGGGCTACACCTTC	CASSPGQSRSGYTF
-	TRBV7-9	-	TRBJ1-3	TGTGCCAGCAGCTCGACGAGTGGAAACACCATATATTTT	CASSSTSGNTIYF
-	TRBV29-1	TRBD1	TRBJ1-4	TGCAGCGTTGAGTCAGGGGGAGGGGAAAAACTGTTTTTT	CSVESGGGEKLFF
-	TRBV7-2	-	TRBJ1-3	TGTGCCAGCAGCTTAGAACCTGGAAACACCATATATTTT	CASSLEPGNTIYF
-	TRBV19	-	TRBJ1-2	TGTGCCAGTAGTGCCGGCTTGACGGATAACTATGGCTACACCTTC	CASSAGLTDNYGYTF
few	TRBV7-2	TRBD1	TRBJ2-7	TGTGCCAGCAGCCTTGACAGGGGCGGCGAGCAGTACTTC	CASSLDRGGEQYF
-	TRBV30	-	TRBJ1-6	TGTGCCTGGAGTCTGGTCGGGGCGAATTCACCCCTCCACTTT	CAWSLVGANSPLHF
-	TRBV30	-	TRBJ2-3	TGTGCCTGGAGTGTACAGGGAGCAGATACGCAGTATTTT	CAWSVQGADTQYF
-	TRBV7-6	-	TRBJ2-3	TGTGCCAGCAGCGCGCAAGATGGGTCAGATACGCAGTATTTT	CASSAQDGSDTQYF
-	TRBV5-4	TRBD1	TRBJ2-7	TGTGCCAGCAGCTTGTCGCCGGACAGGCCCGCCGACGAGCAGTACTTC	CASSLSPDRPADEQYF
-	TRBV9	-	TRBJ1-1	TGTGCCAGCAGCGCCCGGGCAGGGCACGCTTTCTTT	CASSARAGHAFF
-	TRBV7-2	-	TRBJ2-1	TGTGCCAGCAGCCTCGTGGACAGGACCGGGGGTGAGCAGTTCTTC	CASSLVDRTGGEQFF
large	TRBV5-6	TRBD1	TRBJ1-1	TGTGCCAGCAGCCTACGGACAGGGGTTCTGCTCACTGAAGCTTTCTTT	CASSLRTGVLLTEAFF
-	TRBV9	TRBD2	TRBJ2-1	TGTGCCAGCAGCCAGAGCGGGAGTTCCTACAATGAGCAGTTCTTC	CASSQSGSSYNEQFF
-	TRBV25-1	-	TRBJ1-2	TGTGCCAGCAGTGAAGACCTCGCCGTCGCTTATGGCTACACCTTC	CASSEDLAVAYGYTF